These 26 T cell receptor beta chains were sequenced from one sample in a study of T-cell reconstitution after alpha-beta-depleted transplantation in children. Molecular barcoding with unique molecular identifiers was used for the TCRbeta library. TCRdb called the PCR reads again in MiXCR, with one record for every CDR3 protein. The sample has under 750,000 distinct CDR3 sequences, about 23% seen once. Sequences were derived from PBMCs, mostly from graft donor cells, sampled 360 days after TCRalphabeta/CD19-depleted stem cell transplant. These receptor sequences come from a boy less than two years old who had a stem cell transplant for acute myeloid leukemia, so the T cells may come from the graft donor.

This clonotype was recorded at least ten times. The chain employs TRBV18 and TRBJ2-5, with D possibly being TRBD1 or TRBD2 (6 bases each). The germline V gene has CDR1 KGHSH and CDR2 LQKENI. This CDR3 is built from 15 residues. The V and J ends lost 3 bases and 4 bases respectively, with 15 bases between them. The CDR3 sequence is CASSPLPGARETQYF. DNA for the CDR3: TGTGCCAGCTCACCCTTGCCGGGGGCCCGAGAGACCCAGTACTTC.

This clonotype has a handful of counts. The rearrangement joins TRBV10-3 to TRBJ1-6, with 7 bases that match TRBD1. Trimming removed 6 bases from V and 6 bases from J; junction bases left unmatched: 5. The CDR3 is 14 amino acids. The germline V gene encodes CDR1 ENHRY and CDR2 SYGVKD. The CDR3 here is CAIRGTVTNSPLHF. In DNA form, the CDR3 reads TGTGCCATCAGAGGGACAGTGACTAATTCACCCCTCCACTTT.

This clonotype was seen at least ten times. The V call is TRBV7-8, the J call TRBJ2-1, with 8 positions matching TRBD2. CDR1 is SGHVS and CDR2 is FQNEAQ in the germline V gene. V lost 5 bases to trimming and J lost 7 bases; unmatched junction nucleotides: 25. This CDR3 region has 20 residues. CDR3 residues: CASSPVGGSGGRNSFNEQFF. Here the CDR3 DNA reads TGTGCCAGCAGCCCCGTCGGAGGGAGCGGGGGCCGCAATTCGTTTAATGAGCAGTTCTTC.

This clonotype was picked up a small number of times. The gene calls are TRBV6-1 and TRBJ2-6; 7 bases match TRBD1. Trimming cost V 5 bases and J 2 bases; bases outside gene matches: 6. The CDR3 runs to 16 residues. Germline CDR1 is MNHNS and CDR2 is SASEGT. CDR3 in amino acids: CASSPQGVTGANVLTF. The CDR3, as DNA: TGTGCCAGCAGTCCTCAGGGGGTAACTGGGGCCAACGTCCTGACTTTC.

This clonotype was recorded once. V usage is TRBV5-1 and J usage is TRBJ2-3, with 11 positions matching TRBD1. This CDR3 is 14 amino acids long. Germline-derived CDR1 and CDR2 are SGHRS and YFSETQ. V was clipped by 6 bases and J by 3 bases; unmatched bases: 3. CDR3: CASKGDRGTDTQYF. The CDR3 DNA sequence: TGCGCCAGCAAGGGGGACAGGGGGACAGATACGCAGTATTTT.

The chain carries TRBV10-3 and TRBJ1-1; D uncertain. This CDR3 comprises 13 residues. The ends were cut back, 0 bases at V and 6 bases at J, with 8 bases in the middle. In germline, CDR1 is ENHRY, CDR2 SYGVKD. CDR3 region: CAISESGTAEAFF. In nucleotides, the CDR3 is TGTGCCATCAGTGAGTCGGGCACAGCTGAAGCTTTCTTT.

This chain connects TRBV6-1 to TRBJ2-2; 8 bases are a match to TRBD1. Germline trimming cut 4 bases from V and 3 bases from J; bases unmatched to any gene: 10. This CDR3 spans 17 amino acids. CDR1 MNHNS and CDR2 SASEGT come from the germline V gene. The CDR3 loop is CASSGGDRISDTGELFF. In nucleotides, the CDR3 is TGTGCCAGCAGTGGAGGGGACAGGATTTCCGACACCGGGGAGCTGTTTTTT.

In its sample, this clonotype was seen many times. For the CDR3, the DNA is TGTGCCAGCAGCAAGGGAGGCTCGACTAGCGGGGGGCGGGGGAATGAGCAGTTCTTC. As protein: CASSKGGSTSGGRGNEQFF. The chain combines TRBV21-1 with TRBJ2-1; the D call of TRBD2 is as the table states it, not checked on the DNA. TRBV21-1 is classified as a pseudogene. The CDR3 extends over 19 amino acids.

J is TRBJ2-1 and V is TRBV20-1; 11 positions agree with TRBD2. The CDR3 sequence is 13 residues long. The trim removed 7 bases at V and 3 bases at J, leaving 2 bases unmatched. Germline V gene sequence: CDR1 DFQATT, CDR2 SNEGSKA (reference sequence). This CDR3 reads CSVTSGGYNEQFF. CDR3 bases: TGCAGTGTCACTAGCGGGGGCTACAATGAGCAGTTCTTC.

There are many counts of this clonotype. The CDR3 reads CASSLSAGVSYEQYF. The CDR3 DNA is TGTGCCAGCAGTTTATCGGCAGGGGTATCCTACGAGCAGTACTTC. The gene calls are TRBV27 and TRBJ2-7; perhaps TRBD1 as D (6 bases). Germline V gene lookup returns CDR1 MNHEY and CDR2 SMNVEV (reference sequence). Trimming pared 0 bases from V and 1 base from J, leaving 10 bases between. The CDR3 totals 15 residues.

The chain employs TRBV10-3 and TRBJ1-5; a possible D gene is TRBD1 (5 bases). The V end was cut by 0 bases, the J end by 7 bases, with 7 bases between. This CDR3 contains 13 residues. The germline V gene has CDR1 ENHRY and CDR2 SYGVKD. The CDR3: CAISESRGQPQHF. The DNA of the CDR3 is TGTGCCATCAGTGAGTCGAGGGGACAGCCCCAGCATTTT.

V usage is TRBV18 and J usage is TRBJ2-7, with D possibly being TRBD1 (6 bases). There are 12 residues in the CDR3. Germline assignment: CDR1 KGHSH and CDR2 LQKENI. V was cut by 6 bases and J by 5 bases, with 11 bases left in between. The CDR3 bases are TGTGCCAGCTCGGCAAACAGGGACGAGCAGTACTTC. It specifies CASSANRDEQYF. The full variable domain, completed using reference TRBV18 and TRBJ2-7, is NAGVMQNPRHLVRRRGQEARLRCSPMKGHSHVYWYRQLPEEGLKFMVYLQKENIIDESGMPKERFSAEFPKEGPSILRIQQVVRGDSAAYFCASSANRDEQYFGPGTRLTVT.

This clonotype was recorded many times. The chain carries TRBV7-9 and TRBJ1-1, with a possible D match to TRBD1 (6 bases). Germline V gene data show CDR1 as SEHNR and CDR2 as FQNEAQ (reference sequence). This CDR3 has 14 amino acids. V was shortened by 6 bases and J by 6 bases, with 17 bases between the two germline ends. This CDR3 reads CASSPSPGGPEAFF. The CDR3 DNA is TGTGCCAGCAGTCCCTCCCCGGGGGGCCCTGAAGCTTTCTTT.

This clonotype has only a few counts. This chain connects TRBV12-3 or TRBV12-4 to TRBJ2-5; 11 nucleotides agree with TRBD2. This CDR3 is 17 amino acids long. Trimming at V came to 3 bases and at J to 2 bases, leaving 8 bases not matched to a gene. The CDR3 protein is CASSFTSGGRGQETQYF. CDR3 nucleotide sequence: TGTGCCAGCAGTTTTACTAGCGGGGGCCGGGGTCAAGAGACCCAGTACTTC.

The J gene is TRBJ2-1, the V gene TRBV7-2; tentatively, D is TRBD2 (6 bases). The V and J ends lost 4 bases and 0 bases respectively, with 13 bases between them. The germline gives CDR1 SGHTA, CDR2 FQGNSA. The CDR3 totals 16 residues. This CDR3 is CASSSVSGSSYNEQFF. Here the CDR3 DNA reads TGTGCCAGCAGCTCCGTTAGCGGAAGCTCCTACAATGAGCAGTTCTTC.

The chain employs TRBV25-1 and TRBJ1-4; D gene unclear. This CDR3 is built from 14 residues. Germline V gives CDR1 MGHDK, CDR2 SYGVNS. V lost 3 bases to trimming and J lost 5 bases, with 10 bases between them. CDR3: CASSDGMPNEKLFF. The CDR3 nucleotides are TGTGCCAGCAGTGATGGGATGCCCAATGAAAAACTGTTTTTT.

The V and J genes are TRBV4-2 and TRBJ2-3, with 12 nucleotides matching TRBD2. V was pared by 4 bases and J by 2 bases, with 10 bases of the junction left unmatched. The CDR3 length is 18 residues. Germline-derived CDR1 and CDR2 are LGHNA and YNFKEQ. In DNA form, the CDR3 reads TGTGCCAGCAGCCTCCGACTAGCGGGGGCCAACCCCACAGATACGCAGTATTTT. It translates to CASSLRLAGANPTDTQYF.

This clonotype has a handful of counts. The chain uses TRBV2 and TRBJ2-3; tentatively, D is TRBD2 (6 bases). CDR3 length equals 11 residues. The V gene lost 11 bases and the J gene lost 4 bases, with 10 bases spanning the gap. Germline loops: CDR1 SNHLY, CDR2 FYNNEI. The CDR3 bases are TGTGCCGGAAGGAGGGCAGATACGCAGTATTTT. Translated: CAGRRADTQYF.

The sample holds many counts of this clonotype. V is TRBV6-5 and J is TRBJ1-4; no clear D. Trimming removed 1 base from V and 8 bases from J, with 14 bases in between. Germline-derived CDR1 and CDR2 are MNHEY and SVGAGI. This CDR3 comprises 15 residues. Here the CDR3 reads CASSYWVGEGEKLFF. The CDR3 coding sequence is TGTGCCAGCAGTTACTGGGTCGGGGAAGGCGAAAAACTGTTTTTT.

This clonotype was counted many times. V is TRBV5-6 and J is TRBJ2-1; D is ambiguous. The V and J ends lost 5 bases and 10 bases respectively, with 10 bases between them. This CDR3 has 11 amino acids. Germline V gene sequence: CDR1 SGHDT, CDR2 YYEEEE. The CDR3 here is CASSLGWEQFF. DNA of the CDR3: TGTGCCAGCAGTCTTGGCTGGGAGCAGTTCTTC.

V and J are TRBV20-1 and TRBJ2-7, with 7 positions matching TRBD2. The CDR3 is made up of 16 amino acids. The V gene's germline CDR1 is DFQATT and CDR2 SNEGSKA (reference sequence). V lost 3 bases to trimming and J lost 4 bases; unmatched junction nucleotides: 15. For the CDR3, the DNA is TGCAGTGCTAGGGACGGCGGGGGTGAAAGTCCTTACGAGCAGTACTTC. This codes for CSARDGGGESPYEQYF.

A few counts support this clonotype. CDR3 in DNA: TGCAGCGTTGCTATCAGGGGCGGATATACAACTAATGAAAAACTGTTTTTT. Its protein is CSVAIRGGYTTNEKLFF. The V and J genes are TRBV29-1 and TRBJ1-4, with D possibly being TRBD1 (6 bases). The V and J ends lost 4 bases and 0 bases respectively, with 18 bases between them. The CDR3 has 17 residues. CDR1 and CDR2 (germline): SQVTM, ANQGSEA.

This clonotype was seen many times. The V and J genes are TRBV7-9 and TRBJ2-7, with 10 positions matching TRBD1. Trimming took 5 bases from V and 5 from J; bases not matched to a gene: 6. CDR3 length equals 14 residues. From germline, CDR1 is SEHNR and CDR2 FQNEAQ (reference sequence). In nucleotides, the CDR3 is TGTGCCAGCAGCACCCGACAGGGGGCCAACGAGCAGTACTTC. As protein: CASSTRQGANEQYF.

In its sample, this clonotype was seen a few times. The rearrangement links TRBV19 to TRBJ1-2; D is ambiguous. With 3 bases removed from V and 6 bases from J, the gap between germline ends came to 5 bases. The germline CDR1 and CDR2 sequences are LNHDA and SQIVND (reference sequence). This CDR3 has 11 residues. In nucleotides, the CDR3 is TGTGCCAGTAGTATGGCGAATGGCTACACCTTC. Translating gives CASSMANGYTF.

This clonotype was counted at least ten times. The gene calls are TRBV5-1 and TRBJ2-2; D remains unclear. V was pared by 0 bases and J by 7 bases, with 10 bases between. Germline loops: CDR1 SGHRS, CDR2 YFSETQ. The CDR3 covers 14 residues. The CDR3 region is CASSLGPASGELFF. CDR3 nucleotide sequence: TGCGCCAGCAGCTTGGGGCCAGCCAGCGGGGAGCTGTTTTTT.

The sample holds a few counts of this clonotype. The CDR3, as DNA: TGTGCCAGCAGTGAAAGGGCAGGGCTGATCCCTGGGGCCAACGTCCTGACTTTC. Its protein is CASSERAGLIPGANVLTF. The chain uses TRBV6-1 and TRBJ2-6, with a tentative D call TRBD1 (5 bases). Germline values: CDR1 MNHNS, CDR2 SASEGT. V lost 2 bases to trimming and J lost 2 bases, with 16 bases between them. The CDR3 has 18 amino acids.